The 3 T cell receptor beta chains reported below all come from one sample, sequenced in a study of regulatory T cells in long-lasting Graves disease. Libraries of TCR beta came from iRepertoire HTBI primers plus Arm-PCR of CDR3 regions. Via MiXCR, TCRdb re-called the multiplex PCR reads, giving one row per CDR3 protein. The repertoire holds about 610,000 distinct CDR3 sequences, with roughly a sixth as singletons. The time point here: newly diagnosed GD, antithyroid drugs for less than 3 months. PBMC-derived RNA was used for the TCR library. The data were also submitted as part of a second study, on T cells in Graves' hyperthyroidism and ophthalmopathy.

The specimen was peripheral blood mononuclear cells (PBMCs), collected at new diagnosis, from a patient treated with antithyroid drugs. The source of these receptors is a man younger than 35 with Graves disease.

This clonotype was recorded many times. This chain joins TRBV2 and TRBJ1-5; 8 bases are a match to TRBD1. Looked up from germline, CDR1 is SNHLY and CDR2 is FYNNEI. The CDR3 contains 14 residues. Trimming cost V 7 bases and J 2 bases; bases outside gene matches: 4. CDR3 amino acids: CASTPGGRNQPQHF. DNA for the CDR3: TGTGCCAGCACCCCAGGGGGCCGCAATCAGCCCCAGCATTTT. The full variable domain, its missing parts supplied by reference TRBV2 and TRBJ1-5, is EPEVTQTPSHQVTQMGQEVILRCVPISNHLYFYWYRQILGQKVEFLVSFYNNEISEKSEIFDDQFSVERPDGSNFTLKIRSTKLEDSAMYFCASTPGGRNQPQHFGDGTRLSIL.

A few counts support this clonotype. The chain has TRBV27 and TRBJ1-1; maybe TRBD1 (5 bases). The CDR3 contains 15 residues. The germline V gene has CDR1 MNHEY and CDR2 SMNVEV (reference sequence). Trimming took off 5 bases at V and 6 bases at J, with 19 bases between the two ends. Here the CDR3 DNA reads TGTGCCAGCAGTGGACTGGGAGGGGCAAGGTCTGAAGCTTTCTTT. Its protein is CASSGLGGARSEAFF.

V usage is TRBV29-1 and J usage is TRBJ2-1; TRBD2 aligns across 7 bases. Germline values: CDR1 SQVTM, CDR2 ANQGSEA. Unmatched junction bases numbered 8, after V lost 3 bases and J lost 0 bases. The CDR3 covers 16 residues. The CDR3 region is CSVEIGGSDSYNEQFF. The CDR3 DNA is TGCAGCGTTGAGATCGGCGGGAGCGACTCCTACAATGAGCAGTTCTTC.